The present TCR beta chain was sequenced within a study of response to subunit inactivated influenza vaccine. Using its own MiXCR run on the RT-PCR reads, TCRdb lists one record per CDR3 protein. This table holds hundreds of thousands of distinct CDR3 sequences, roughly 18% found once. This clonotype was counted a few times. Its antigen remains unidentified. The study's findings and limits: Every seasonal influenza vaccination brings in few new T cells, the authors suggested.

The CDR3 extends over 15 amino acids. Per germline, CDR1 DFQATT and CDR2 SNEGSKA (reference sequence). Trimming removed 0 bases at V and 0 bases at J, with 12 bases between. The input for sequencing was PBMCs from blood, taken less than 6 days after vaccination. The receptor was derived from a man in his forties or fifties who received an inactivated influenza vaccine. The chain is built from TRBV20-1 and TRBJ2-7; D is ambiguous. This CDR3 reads CSARDQVRSSYEQYF. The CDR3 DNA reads TGCAGTGCTAGAGATCAGGTCAGGAGCTCCTACGAGCAGTACTTC.